These 20 T cell receptor beta chains share one sample of origin, sequenced in a study of blood T cell repertoires in COVID-19. The method was immunoSEQ multiplex PCR; TCRdb's version includes in-frame clones alone and lacks a portion of them. The table lists roughly 68,000 clones, approximately 85% of them singletons. Sequencing input: peripheral blood. These receptors were obtained from a man between 45 and 60 years old with acute or convalescent COVID-19.

This chain connects TRBV4-1 to TRBJ1-6; D gene unclear. Germline lookup yields CDR1 MGHRA and CDR2 YSYEKL. The germline V and J ends were trimmed by 4 bases and 4 bases, with 11 bases remaining between them. The length of the CDR3 is 15 residues. CDR3 sequence (DNA): TGCGCCAGCAGCCCCCCGACTAGGTATAATTCACCCCTCCACTTT. Encoded protein: CASSPPTRYNSPLHF.

The chain is built from TRBV29-1 and TRBJ2-5, with 10 nucleotides matching TRBD2. The CDR3 length is 14 residues. Germline V gene sequence: CDR1 SQVTM, CDR2 ANQGSEA. J lost 2 bases, V lost 3 bases, and 3 bases had no gene match. The CDR3 bases are TGCAGCGTTGATGATAGCGGGGGGCAAGAGACCCAGTACTTC. Its protein product is CSVDDSGGQETQYF. The full variable domain, its missing parts supplied by reference TRBV29-1 and TRBJ2-5, is SAVISQKPSRDICQRGTSLTIQCQVDSQVTMMFWYRQQPGQSLTLIATANQGSEATYESGFVIDKFPISRPNLTFSTLTVSNMSPEDSSIYLCSVDDSGGQETQYFGPGTRLLVL.

This clone has just one count. The V call is TRBV5-1, the J call TRBJ1-4; 7 bases match TRBD1. The CDR3 spans 14 residues. V was clipped by 2 bases and J by 7 bases; unmatched bases: 5. Germline V gene sequence: CDR1 SGHRS, CDR2 YFSETQ. CDR3 amino acids: CASSLGGSGEKLFF. CDR3 coding DNA: TGCGCCAGCAGCTTAGGGGGCAGCGGTGAAAAACTGTTTTTT.

The chain has TRBV29-1 and TRBJ1-4, with 10 positions matching TRBD1. CDR3 length: 14 amino acids. V gave up 7 bases and J gave up 1 base; unmatched junction bases: 3. Germline CDR1 and CDR2: SQVTM and ANQGSEA. The CDR3 coding sequence is TGCAGCGCCGGGACAGGGGTAACTAATGAAAAACTGTTTTTT. It specifies CSAGTGVTNEKLFF.

This clone was seen only once. The chain is built from TRBV24-1 and TRBJ2-7; 8 positions agree with TRBD1. Germline-derived CDR1 and CDR2 are KGHDR and SFDVKD. V lost 2 bases to trimming and J lost 2 bases; unmatched junction nucleotides: 10. CDR3 length equals 17 residues. CDR3 sequence reads: CATSDSGPGTGTYEQYF. The CDR3 bases are TGTGCCACCAGTGATTCGGGTCCCGGGACAGGTACCTACGAGCAGTACTTC.

The genes are TRBV5-6 and TRBJ2-3; 11 bases are shared with TRBD2. V lost 7 bases, J lost 1 base, and 11 bases stayed unmatched. The length of the CDR3 is 17 residues. Germline CDR1 and CDR2: SGHDT and YYEEEE. The CDR3 DNA follows: TGTGCCAGCGGGGTAACTAGCGGGGGTACTCGCACAGATACGCAGTATTTT. Translating gives CASGVTSGGTRTDTQYF.

The V call is TRBV30, the J call TRBJ1-5, with a weak D call TRBD1 (6 bases). This CDR3 spans 13 amino acids. In germline, CDR1 is GTSNPN, CDR2 SVGIG (reference sequence). Trimming removed 0 bases at V and 5 bases at J, with 8 bases between. As DNA, the CDR3 is TGTGCCTGGAGTGTTCAGGGGTATCAGCCCCAGCATTTT. It is translated as CAWSVQGYQPQHF.

This clone was recorded once. The chain links TRBV18 to TRBJ2-6; D remains ambiguous. V lost 0 bases, J lost 2 bases, and 8 bases lay in between. There are 16 residues in the CDR3. CDR1 and CDR2 (germline): KGHSH, LQKENI. The CDR3 DNA reads as TGTGCCAGCTCACCACCAATCAGGCCTGGGGCCAACGTCCTGACTTTC. Its protein is CASSPPIRPGANVLTF.

The V gene is TRBV25-1, the J gene TRBJ1-2, with 8 nucleotides matching TRBD1. In germline, CDR1 is MGHDK, CDR2 SYGVNS. With 3 bases clipped from V and 4 bases from J, the junction kept 7 bases outside the gene matches. This CDR3 is built from 15 residues. CDR3: CASSDWTGYSYGYTF. In DNA, the CDR3 is TGTGCCAGCAGTGACTGGACAGGGTACTCCTATGGCTACACCTTC.

This chain links TRBV6-5 with TRBJ2-4, with 7 bases that match TRBD2. The CDR3 runs to 13 residues. In germline, CDR1 is MNHEY, CDR2 SVGAGI. J was trimmed by 8 bases and V by 5 bases; bases with no gene match: 6. The CDR3 protein is CASSRTSTYIQYF. CDR3 nucleotides: TGTGCCAGCAGTCGGACTAGTACATACATTCAGTACTTC.

The sample holds a few counts of this clone. The chain is built from TRBV5-1 and TRBJ1-2; TRBD1 is a possible D gene (5 bases). Trimming shortened V by 0 bases and J by 4 bases, and 7 bases separated the two germline ends. Germline CDR1 SGHRS, CDR2 YFSETQ. The length of the CDR3 is 13 residues. CDR3 sequence (DNA): TGCGCCAGCAGCTTGGGTAGGGGCTATGGCTACACCTTC. It yields the protein CASSLGRGYGYTF.

In its sample, this clone was seen once. The chain is built from TRBV6-1 and TRBJ2-7, with D unclear. V was shortened by 1 base and J by 5 bases, with 3 bases between the two germline ends. Germline lookup yields CDR1 MNHNS and CDR2 SASEGT. The CDR3 has 11 amino acids. The CDR3 region is CASSEGDEQYV. CDR3 coding DNA: TGTGCCAGCAGTGAAGGCGACGAGCAGTACGTC.

The chain uses TRBV11-3 and TRBJ2-1, with D hard to call. V lost 4 bases, J lost 0 bases, and 7 bases lay in between. The V gene's germline CDR1 is SGHNT and CDR2 YENEEA. CDR3 length equals 14 residues. CDR3 amino acids: CASSSESSYNEQFF. DNA for the CDR3: TGTGCCAGCAGCTCTGAGAGCTCCTACAATGAGCAGTTCTTC.

In this sample, this clone turned up once. V usage is TRBV6-6 and J usage is TRBJ2-7; 8 bases align to TRBD1. Germline V gene data show CDR1 as MNHNY and CDR2 as SVGAGI (reference sequence). Trimming took 4 bases from V and 6 from J; bases not matched to a gene: 8. The length of the CDR3 is 14 residues. CDR3 protein: CASSSPGQESEQYF. The CDR3 region has the DNA TGTGCCAGCAGTTCACCGGGACAGGAATCCGAGCAGTACTTC.

V gene TRBV10-2 combines with J gene TRBJ1-1; D not certain. CDR3 length: 17 residues. The germline gives CDR1 WSHSY, CDR2 SAAADI. The V and J ends lost 3 bases and 12 bases respectively, with 29 bases between them. This CDR3 reads CASSEPGQEANLETSFF. The CDR3 DNA follows: TGCGCCAGCAGTGAACCCGGCCAAGAGGCAAATTTGGAGACGTCTTTCTTT.

V usage is TRBV7-9 and J usage is TRBJ1-1; D unclear. The CDR3 contains 18 residues. With 2 bases removed from V and 0 bases from J, the gap between germline ends came to 19 bases. Germline CDR1 reads SEHNR; CDR2 reads FQNEAQ (reference sequence). The DNA for the CDR3 is TGTGCCAGCAGCTTAATCCGGACGGGAACTTGGATGAACACTGAAGCTTTCTTT. The encoded protein is CASSLIRTGTWMNTEAFF.

The V gene is TRBV15, the J gene TRBJ2-1; the D gene is possibly TRBD2 (5 bases). Looked up from germline, CDR1 is LNHNV and CDR2 is YYDKDF (reference sequence). The CDR3 loop spans 14 amino acids. Trimming took off 1 base at V and 9 bases at J, with 13 bases between the two ends. The CDR3 sequence: CATSRGLVDSEQFF. The CDR3 nucleotides read TGTGCCACCAGCAGAGGCTTGGTGGACTCTGAGCAGTTCTTC.

J is TRBJ1-5 and V is TRBV30; a weak D match, TRBD1 (6 bases). Per the germline V gene, CDR1 is GTSNPN and CDR2 is SVGIG (reference sequence). The CDR3 loop spans 14 amino acids. V lost 0 bases to trimming and J lost 7 bases, with 13 bases between them. CDR3 loop: CAWSVRPGEQPQHF. The CDR3 nucleotides read TGTGCCTGGAGTGTACGGCCAGGGGAGCAGCCCCAGCATTTT.

V is TRBV4-1 and J is TRBJ2-6; 7 positions agree with TRBD2. The CDR3 runs to 19 residues. V was clipped by 0 bases and J by 4 bases; unmatched bases: 12. Germline loops: CDR1 MGHRA, CDR2 YSYEKL. CDR3 bases: TGCGCCAGCAGCCAAGATCAGAGCGGGATTTATCCGGGGGCCAACGTCCTGACTTTC. Translated, it gives CASSQDQSGIYPGANVLTF.

The V call is TRBV12-3 or TRBV12-4, the J call TRBJ2-3; D gene uncertain. The CDR3 length is 13 residues. Trimming removed 6 bases from V and 1 base from J, with 8 bases in between. The CDR3 here is CASSTTRTDTQYF. CDR3 sequence (DNA): TGTGCCAGCAGCACTACTCGCACAGATACGCAGTATTTT.